Listed here are 18 T cell receptor beta chains from one sample, sequenced in a study of cytomegalovirus exposure and HLA in healthy donors. Primers: 60 Vbeta forward and 13 Jbeta reverse. Some clones are missing from TCRdb's copy, which holds only in-frame ones; the method was immunoSEQ multiplex PCR. The data hold about 140,000 clones, with over 75% observed a single time. Sequencing used PBMCs. The receptor source for this set is a man younger than 45 in good health and CMV-seronegative.

The chain employs TRBV28 and TRBJ2-1; 7 positions agree with TRBD2. The CDR3 runs to 12 residues. Germline V gene data show CDR1 as MDHEN and CDR2 as SYDVKM. The V gene end was trimmed by 9 bases and the J gene end by 7 bases; junction bases not matched to a gene: 6. CDR3 loop: CASMRGWNEQFF. The CDR3 DNA follows: TGTGCCAGTATGCGGGGGTGGAATGAGCAGTTCTTC.

This clone was seen at least ten times. This chain's CDR3 is CASSLMGGGNTEAFF. The CDR3 DNA follows: TGTGCCAGCAGTTTAATGGGTGGCGGGAACACTGAAGCTTTCTTT. The J gene is TRBJ1-1, the V gene TRBV28; D remains ambiguous. Deletions cut 2 bases from V and 1 base from J, with 11 bases between. Germline loops: CDR1 MDHEN, CDR2 SYDVKM. The CDR3 consists of 15 residues.

V gene TRBV6-5 combines with J gene TRBJ1-2, with no clear D. Germline CDR1 and CDR2: MNHEY and SVGAGI. V shed 5 bases and J shed 7 bases, with 8 bases lying between them. The CDR3 runs 11 residues. CDR3: CASSPLVGYTF. CDR3 in DNA: TGTGCCAGCAGTCCACTGGTTGGCTACACCTTC.

This chain links TRBV5-1 with TRBJ1-1, with TRBD1 as a possible D gene (6 bases). The CDR3 extends over 16 amino acids. Trimming left V 4 bases short and J 0 bases short, with 16 bases between. Germline lookup yields CDR1 SGHRS and CDR2 YFSETQ. CDR3 sequence (DNA): TGCGCCAGCAGCAAGTTACAGGGCCCGATGAACACTGAAGCTTTCTTT. This gives the protein CASSKLQGPMNTEAFF.

The V call is TRBV5-1, the J call TRBJ2-1; 8 bases match TRBD2. V was clipped by 0 bases and J by 4 bases; unmatched bases: 9. The CDR3 totals 17 residues. From germline, CDR1 is SGHRS and CDR2 YFSETQ. Here the CDR3 DNA reads TGCGCCAGCAGCTTGGGGACTAGCAGCAAGTCATACAATGAGCAGTTCTTC. Protein sequence: CASSLGTSSKSYNEQFF.

V is TRBV25-1 and J is TRBJ2-1; D ambiguous. Germline values: CDR1 MGHDK, CDR2 SYGVNS. This CDR3 has 14 amino acids. Deletions cut 1 base from V and 6 bases from J, with 10 bases between. As DNA, the CDR3 is TGTGCCAGCAGTGAATGGGCAGACACCAATGAGCAGTTCTTC. Translated, it gives CASSEWADTNEQFF.

V is TRBV5-1 and J is TRBJ1-1; the match to TRBD1 covers 7 bases. This CDR3 has 13 amino acids. V lost 4 bases to trimming and J lost 3 bases; unmatched junction nucleotides: 3. The germline V gene encodes CDR1 SGHRS and CDR2 YFSETQ. This chain's CDR3 is CASSTQGDTEAFF. CDR3 DNA: TGCGCCAGCAGCACGCAGGGGGACACTGAAGCTTTCTTT.

The chain joins TRBV30 to TRBJ2-2, with 7 bases fitting TRBD2. Germline V gene data show CDR1 as GTSNPN and CDR2 as SVGIG (reference sequence). CDR3 length: 15 residues. The V segment lost 8 bases and the J segment 7 bases; nucleotides outside the gene matches: 16. The CDR3 loop reads CATWSPGRAGGELFF. The DNA of the CDR3 is TGTGCCACCTGGAGCCCGGGGAGGGCGGGCGGGGAGCTGTTTTTT.

For this clone: A read error may account for a junction end that differs from germline. The V and J genes are TRBV6-1 and TRBJ1-6, with 10 positions matching TRBD1. The CDR3 totals 12 residues. Germline V lookup: CDR1 MNHNS, CDR2 SASEGT. CDR3 amino acids: CASSEGSGTGDF. The CDR3 DNA reads TGTGCCAGCAGTGAAGGCTCCGGGACAGGGGACTTT.

The chain carries TRBV2 and TRBJ2-1; 7 nucleotides match TRBD1. J lost 8 bases, V lost 5 bases, and 12 bases had no gene match. From germline, CDR1 is SNHLY and CDR2 FYNNEI. This CDR3 contains 15 residues. The CDR3 region is CASSRGQSALYEQFF. The CDR3 bases are TGTGCCAGCAGTAGGGGACAGTCCGCCTTGTATGAGCAGTTCTTC.

The chain links TRBV19 to TRBJ2-2, with D tentatively TRBD2 (5 bases). The CDR3 spans 13 residues. Germline values: CDR1 LNHDA, CDR2 SQIVND (reference sequence). V shed 6 bases and J shed 5 bases, with 10 bases lying between them. CDR3 coding DNA: TGTGCCAGTAGCACGGGGTATACCGGGGAGCTGTTTTTT. Encoded protein: CASSTGYTGELFF.

The chain has TRBV5-4 and TRBJ2-5; 14 nucleotides line up with TRBD2. Germline assignment: CDR1 SGHNT and CDR2 YYREEE (reference sequence). CDR3 size: 15 residues. Trimming at V came to 3 bases and at J to 3 bases, leaving 1 base not matched to a gene. CDR3 amino acids: CASSSGLAGEETQYF. As DNA, the CDR3 is TGTGCCAGCAGCTCGGGACTAGCGGGAGAAGAGACCCAGTACTTC. The full variable domain, with the rest looked up from reference TRBV5-4 and TRBJ2-5, is ETGVTQSPTHLIKTRGQQVTLRCSSQSGHNTVSWYQQALGQGPQFIFQYYREEENGRGNFPPRFSGLQFPNYSSELNVNALELDDSALYLCASSSGLAGEETQYFGPGTRLLVL.

This rearrangement joins TRBV28 to TRBJ1-3; D remains unclear. The V gene lost 2 bases and the J gene lost 8 bases, with 16 bases spanning the gap. CDR3 length: 15 amino acids. CDR1 MDHEN and CDR2 SYDVKM come from the germline V gene. The DNA for the CDR3 is TGTGCCAGCAGTTTAAGGCAGGCGGTCGGGGACACCATATATTTT. Translating it yields CASSLRQAVGDTIYF.

The CDR3 nucleotides read TGTGCCAGCAGCTTATTCCGGACAGATAGTGGCTACACCTTC. Translating it yields CASSLFRTDSGYTF. The V call is TRBV7-9, the J call TRBJ1-2; a possible D gene is TRBD1 (6 bases). The germline V gene has CDR1 SEHNR and CDR2 FQNEAQ (reference sequence). The CDR3 length is 14 residues. V dropped 2 bases and J dropped 7 bases, with 14 bases sitting between them.

The rearrangement joins TRBV18 to TRBJ2-7, with 9 bases matching TRBD2. This CDR3 is built from 15 residues. The germline gives CDR1 KGHSH, CDR2 LQKENI. Germline trimming cut 3 bases from V and 5 bases from J; bases unmatched to any gene: 8. The CDR3 DNA is TGTGCCAGCTCACCTACCAGCGGGGGGTTCGACGAGCAGTACTTC. Its protein is CASSPTSGGFDEQYF. The whole variable domain, remainder taken from reference TRBV18 and TRBJ2-7, is NAGVMQNPRHLVRRRGQEARLRCSPMKGHSHVYWYRQLPEEGLKFMVYLQKENIIDESGMPKERFSAEFPKEGPSILRIQQVVRGDSAAYFCASSPTSGGFDEQYFGPGTRLTVT.

This chain links TRBV7-6 with TRBJ2-7, with 8 bases aligning to TRBD2. Germline V gene data show CDR1 as SGHVS and CDR2 as FNYEAQ. The CDR3 contains 15 residues. With 2 bases clipped from V and 4 bases from J, the junction kept 7 bases outside the gene matches. DNA of the CDR3: TGTGCCAGCAGCTTACAACCGGGACTAGAGTACGAGCAGTACTTC. Translating it yields CASSLQPGLEYEQYF.

The chain uses TRBV18 and TRBJ2-7; weak D call: TRBD1 (5 bases). The V and J ends lost 2 bases and 0 bases respectively, with 8 bases between them. Germline CDR1 is KGHSH and CDR2 is LQKENI. The CDR3 spans 14 residues. The CDR3 spells CASSPGASSYEQYF. In DNA form, the CDR3 reads TGTGCCAGCTCACCAGGGGCCAGCTCCTACGAGCAGTACTTC.

This clone was seen a single time. Germline is not matched at one junction end, which may reflect a read error. The V call is TRBV5-6, the J call TRBJ1-1; D remains unclear. Germline-derived CDR1 and CDR2 are SGHDT and YYEEEE. CDR3 length equals 15 residues. The CDR3 loop is CASSLGWELNPEAFF. The CDR3 DNA reads as TGTGCCAGCAGCTTGGGTTGGGAGTTGAACCCTGAAGCTTTCTTT.